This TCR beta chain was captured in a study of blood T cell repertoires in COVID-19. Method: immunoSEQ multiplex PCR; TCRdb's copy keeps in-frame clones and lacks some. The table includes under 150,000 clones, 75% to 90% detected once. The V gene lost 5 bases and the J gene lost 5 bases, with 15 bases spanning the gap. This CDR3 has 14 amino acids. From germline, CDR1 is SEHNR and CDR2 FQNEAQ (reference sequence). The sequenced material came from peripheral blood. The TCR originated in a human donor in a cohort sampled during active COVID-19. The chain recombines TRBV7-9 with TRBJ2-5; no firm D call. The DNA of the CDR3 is TGTGCCAGCAGCATGGCCCTACGAGGCGAGACCCAGTACTTC. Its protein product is CASSMALRGETQYF.